This T cell receptor (beta chain) was sequenced in a study of vaccination and CD4 T cells after COVID-19. A few counts support this clonotype. The antigen is undetermined. CDR3 length: 13 residues. The germline V gene has CDR1 LNHDA and CDR2 SQIVND (reference sequence). V lost 7 bases and J lost 5, with 14 bases in between. As to treatment: roughly 11-day PBMC culture with coronavirus spike peptide pools or control peptides (ViraFEST assay). Cultured CD4+ T cells had their DNA profiled by the Oncomine TCR Beta short-read assay. Each CDR3 protein gets one entry after TCRdb re-called the PCR reads with MiXCR. The sample consists of 14,000 to 15,000 distinct CDR3 sequences, about 50% of them appearing once.

The rearrangement links TRBV19 to TRBJ1-2; D unclear. Sequences were obtained from CD4+ T cells from blood, cultured in vitro. The sequence was collected from a human donor who had recovered from COVID-19. The CDR3 DNA reads TGTGCCAGTAACCCCCTGGGCTCATATGGCTACACCTTC. Protein sequence: CASNPLGSYGYTF.